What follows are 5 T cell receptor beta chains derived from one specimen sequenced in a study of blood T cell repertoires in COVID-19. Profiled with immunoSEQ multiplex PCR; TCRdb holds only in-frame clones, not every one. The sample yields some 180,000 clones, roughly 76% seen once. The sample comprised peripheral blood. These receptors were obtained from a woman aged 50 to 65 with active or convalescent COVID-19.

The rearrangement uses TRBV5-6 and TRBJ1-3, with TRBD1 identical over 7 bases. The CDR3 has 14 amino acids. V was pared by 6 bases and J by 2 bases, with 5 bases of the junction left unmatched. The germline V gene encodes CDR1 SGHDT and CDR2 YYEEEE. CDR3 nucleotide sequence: TGTGCCAGCAACCCTACAGGGGCTGGAAACACCATATATTTT. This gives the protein CASNPTGAGNTIYF.

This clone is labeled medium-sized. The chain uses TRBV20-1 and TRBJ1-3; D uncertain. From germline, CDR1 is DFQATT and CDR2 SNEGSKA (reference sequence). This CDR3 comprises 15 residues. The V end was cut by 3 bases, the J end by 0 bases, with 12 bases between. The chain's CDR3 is CSASNSRPSGNTIYF. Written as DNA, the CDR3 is TGCAGTGCTAGTAACAGCCGGCCCTCTGGAAACACCATATATTTT.

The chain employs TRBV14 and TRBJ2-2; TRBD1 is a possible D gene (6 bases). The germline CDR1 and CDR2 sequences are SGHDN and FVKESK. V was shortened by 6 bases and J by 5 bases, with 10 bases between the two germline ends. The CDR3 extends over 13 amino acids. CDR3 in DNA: TGTGCCAGCAGACCAGGGGAAACCGGGGAGCTGTTTTTT. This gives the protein CASRPGETGELFF.

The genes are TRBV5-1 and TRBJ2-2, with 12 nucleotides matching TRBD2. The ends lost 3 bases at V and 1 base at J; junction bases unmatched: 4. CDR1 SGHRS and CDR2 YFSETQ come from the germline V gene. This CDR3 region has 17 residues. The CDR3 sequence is CASSSGLAGLNTGELFF. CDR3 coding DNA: TGCGCCAGCAGCTCGGGACTAGCGGGCCTGAACACCGGGGAGCTGTTTTTT.

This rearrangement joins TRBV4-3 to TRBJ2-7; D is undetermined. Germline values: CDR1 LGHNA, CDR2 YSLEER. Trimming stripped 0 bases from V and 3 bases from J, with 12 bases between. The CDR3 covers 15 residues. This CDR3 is CASSQELPPGYEQYF. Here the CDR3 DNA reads TGCGCCAGCAGCCAAGAACTCCCACCGGGCTACGAGCAGTACTTC.